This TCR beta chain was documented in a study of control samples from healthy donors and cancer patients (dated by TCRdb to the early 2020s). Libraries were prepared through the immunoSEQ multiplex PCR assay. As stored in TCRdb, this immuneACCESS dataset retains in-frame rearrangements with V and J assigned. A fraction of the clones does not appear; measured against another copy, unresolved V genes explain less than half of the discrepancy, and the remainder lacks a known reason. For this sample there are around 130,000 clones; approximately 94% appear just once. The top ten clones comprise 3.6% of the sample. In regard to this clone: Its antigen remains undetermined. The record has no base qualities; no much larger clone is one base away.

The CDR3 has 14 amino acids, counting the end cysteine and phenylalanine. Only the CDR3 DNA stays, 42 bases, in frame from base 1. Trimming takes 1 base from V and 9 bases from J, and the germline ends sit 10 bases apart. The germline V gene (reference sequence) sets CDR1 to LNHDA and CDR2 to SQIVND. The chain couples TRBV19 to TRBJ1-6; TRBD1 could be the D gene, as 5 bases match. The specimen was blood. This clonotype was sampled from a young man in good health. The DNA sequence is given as TGTGCCAGTAGTATAGTACAGAGGGGTTCACCCCTCCACTTT. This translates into CASSIVQRGSPLHF.